This TCR beta chain is drawn from a study of blood T cells in healthy people across ages. Study-wide results and limits: With unsorted PBMCs, a conclusive comparison of naive versus antigen-experienced cells was not possible.

On this clonotype: Its antigen is still unknown.

After removal of 5 bases from V and 4 bases from J, the junction contained 7 bases not matched to a gene. CDR1 is SGHVS and CDR2 is FQNEAQ in the germline V gene. This CDR3 spans 15 amino acids. PCR was performed a second time for 7 to 11 cycles using a sample-barcoded 5' primer and a J-beta primer mix. TCRdb ran MiXCR on the 5' RACE reads and lists one entry per CDR3 protein. The table includes over 500,000 distinct CDR3 sequences, about a quarter detected once. This sample was also put to use in a study of T cells of mothers and their children. That paper adds: Mothers yielded over 8.5 million CDR3 reads, children some 3 million each.

The chain employs TRBV7-8 and TRBJ2-1; 8 nucleotides match TRBD2. The clonotype originates from a boy younger than 10 in good health. Sequenced material: blood. The CDR3: CASSRSGSFYNEQFF. CDR3 bases: TGTGCCAGCAGCCGCAGCGGGAGTTTTTACAATGAGCAGTTCTTC.